This T cell receptor (beta chain) originates from a study of human T cells and chemical hapten exposure (dated by TCRdb to 2020 to 2023). As for the study more broadly: For sensitization, 2% DPC in acetone was applied to a roughly 2 cm by roughly 2 cm area of upper inner arm skin. Patch tests used Finn chambers with 0.01% DPC on the upper back, scored after 6 days by International Contact Dermatitis Research Group standards. The libraries were sequenced as a pool, and the TCR yield per sample differed mostly because of small variations in library volumes within the pool. Blood samples were taken from patients before sensitization (week 0) and then at 2, 6 and about 24 weeks after DPC sensitization. The study tracked peripheral blood TCR repertoire changes in vivo during primary and secondary sensitization to the hapten diphenylcyclopropenone (DPC) in alopecia patients. Twenty-nine alopecia patients provided blood for TCR sequencing at one to four time points (pre-sensitization, 2, 6 and 24 weeks). The mostly female patient cohort included alopecia areata with under or over 50% scalp involvement, alopecia totalis and alopecia universalis. Throughout the study period of around 24 weeks, patients also received therapeutic DPC doses to the scalp every week. Overall study outcomes, separate from this receptor: All patients had alopecia, a presumed autoimmune disease, so their immune response might differ from that of healthy individuals. Repeated subsampling changed both the strength of the expansion versus patch-test correlation and the threshold at which the correlation became significant. Patch test score was positively correlated with the number of PT1 expanded TCRs, with significance at thresholds 8, 16 and 32 but not at 4. No change with DPC sensitization was found in the number of TCRs above 1 in 1000 frequency, and no evidence of global repertoire structure alterations was found. Compared with pre-sensitization or healthy control sets, expanded TCRs formed significantly more large CDR3 similarity clusters, which is consistent with antigen-driven responses.

The meaning of the sample's time point label: patch test 1, 2 weeks after DPC sensitization. Taken with the paper, the label for treatment or condition translates to: therapeutic diphenylcyclopropenone sensitization with weekly scalp DPC. Blood at each patch-test visit was drawn before the patch test was applied. Eligible patients were aged 18 to 70, diagnosed with alopecia, deemed suitable for DPC therapy, and excluded if pregnant. Total RNA was extracted from unfractionated whole blood collected in Tempus Blood RNA tubes. Trimming costs V 4 bases and J 5 bases, and their ends lie 14 bases apart. Looking up the germline V gene yields CDR1 MNHEY and CDR2 SVGAGI. Spanning cysteine to phenylalanine, the CDR3 consists of 14 amino acids. Just CDR3 DNA is preserved here, 42 bases in frame from base 1. Concerning this clonotype: Its antigen target is currently unknown. Base quality data are lacking; no much larger clone is found one base away.

Receptor amplification or capture employed RACE. The data were produced on a NextSeq 500. During library preparation, unique molecular identifiers were attached to individual cDNA molecules so that TCRs could be counted in a quantitative, reproducible way. From each blood RNA sample, both TCR alpha and TCR beta chains were sequenced. Under the source paper's analysis protocol: The median number of TCRs per sample was approximately 96,000, ranging from roughly 20,000 to 690,600. V, J and CDR3 annotation of the TCR reads was performed with the Decombinator software suite. Every sample was subsampled to the same number of TCRs (28,000) for the PS versus PT1 abundance plots. Expanded TCRs were defined as absent before sensitization and observed at least eight times at the 2-week time point. TCRdb reprocessed the public reads (quality trimming at Q25 with fastp, clone calling with MiXCR) and kept in-frame beta chains. Here each entry gathers all rows of one CDR3 protein and keeps the most common genes and DNA. The V and J calls and clone size come from TCRdb's table, not from the authors' own analysis. This sample lists approximately 71,000 distinct CDR3 sequences; approximately 9.4% were detected once. The ten most abundant clones make up 3% to 4% of the sample.

This material consisted of whole blood, taken in connection with sensitization to the hapten diphenylcyclopropenone (DPC). The sequence came from a woman between 35 and 50 years old with alopecia areata. Some clones in this sample may be carry-over from other donors' samples. This receptor chain uses TRBV6-5 and TRBJ1-2, with no reliable assignment of the D segment. Here the CDR3 is given as CASSSLRTDYGYTF. In nucleotides, the sequence is TGTGCCAGCAGTTCCCTCCGGACCGATTATGGCTACACCTTC.